This TCR beta chain was found in a study of shared clonotypes between healthy human individuals. Sequencing used immunoSEQ multiplex PCR; TCRdb keeps in-frame clones, though not all of them. The sample includes about 2,500,000 clones, approximately 92% seen only once; the top ten take roughly 0.13%. CDR3 length: 16 residues. CDR1 SNHLY and CDR2 FYNNEI come from the germline V gene. Unmatched junction bases numbered 11, after V lost 3 bases and J lost 6 bases. The source is a man aged 18 to 29 in good health. V gene TRBV2 combines with J gene TRBJ2-3, with 8 bases aligning to TRBD1. Material: naive CD4+ T cells sorted from blood. The subset was: CD45RA+ positively selected. The CDR3 reads CASSDLSWTGPDTQYF. The CDR3 DNA sequence: TGTGCCAGCAGTGACCTCTCCTGGACAGGGCCGGATACGCAGTATTTT.